Presented here are 23 T cell receptor beta chains from one specimen sequenced in a study of CD8 T cells in Susac syndrome. With random hexamers, reverse transcription was performed on about 0.5 to 1 ug of RNA. TCRdb re-called the immunoSEQ multiplex PCR reads with MiXCR, one entry per CDR3 protein. Seen here are around 130,000 distinct CDR3 sequences, over 90% observed once, and the top ten hold approximately 0.15%. The sample comprised CD4+ T cells from PBMCs. The receptor set was obtained from a human donor with Susac syndrome.

The gene calls are TRBV6-5 and TRBJ2-4; tentatively, D is TRBD2 (6 bases). Trimming took off 4 bases at V and 6 bases at J, with 13 bases between the two ends. Germline CDR1 MNHEY, CDR2 SVGAGI. This CDR3 region has 14 residues. The CDR3, as DNA: TGTGCCAGCAGTTCACGGGACTTGCCAAACATTCAGTACTTC. It encodes CASSSRDLPNIQYF.

This chain links TRBV7-9 with TRBJ2-4, with D possibly being TRBD1 or TRBD2 (5 bases each). The CDR3 runs 15 residues. Germline CDR1 and CDR2: SEHNR and FQNEAQ (reference sequence). V was cut by 4 bases and J by 8 bases, with 18 bases left in between. Here the CDR3 DNA reads TGTGCCAGCAGCTCACCTTTTGGGGGAAGAGACATTCAGTACTTC. Residues: CASSSPFGGRDIQYF.

CDR3 sequence: CASTGGRAAEQFF. In DNA, the CDR3 is TGTGCCAGCACCGGAGGGAGGGCGGCTGAGCAGTTCTTC. J is TRBJ2-1 and V is TRBV12-3 or TRBV12-4; 7 bases map to TRBD2. The V and J ends lost 7 bases and 9 bases, in that order; junction bases with no gene match: 9. The CDR3 loop spans 13 amino acids.

The chain recombines TRBV14 with TRBJ2-7; 10 nucleotides line up with TRBD1. This CDR3 region has 17 residues. Trimming cost V 0 bases and J 2 bases; bases outside gene matches: 7. Germline lookup yields CDR1 SGHDN and CDR2 FVKESK. CDR3 sequence reads: CASSQEDRGRFPYEQYF. CDR3 in DNA: TGTGCCAGCAGCCAAGAAGACAGGGGGCGCTTCCCCTACGAGCAGTACTTC.

The rearrangement uses TRBV29-1 and TRBJ2-1; D remains ambiguous. The germline gives CDR1 SQVTM, CDR2 ANQGSEA. V lost 4 bases and J 9 bases, leaving 4 bases between the germline ends. The CDR3 is 9 amino acids. The CDR3 here is CSVGPEQFF. The CDR3, as DNA: TGCAGCGTTGGTCCTGAGCAGTTCTTC.

This chain joins TRBV7-9 and TRBJ2-5, with 7 nucleotides matching TRBD1. The CDR3 contains 12 residues. The junction had 6 bases not matched to a gene; V was cut back by 10 bases and J by 4 bases. The germline V gene has CDR1 SEHNR and CDR2 FQNEAQ (reference sequence). This chain's CDR3 is CATQTGRETQYF. In DNA, the CDR3 is TGTGCCACCCAGACAGGGAGAGAGACCCAGTACTTC.

This clonotype has more than one count but fewer than ten. This rearrangement joins TRBV30 to TRBJ2-5, with TRBD1 matching over 9 bases. CDR1 and CDR2 (germline): GTSNPN, SVGIG (reference sequence). The CDR3 is 14 residues long. Unmatched junction bases numbered 8, after V lost 4 bases and J lost 5 bases. The CDR3 reads CAWIWGQGGETQYF. The CDR3 DNA sequence: TGTGCCTGGATTTGGGGACAGGGTGGGGAGACCCAGTACTTC.

V and J are TRBV3-1 and TRBJ2-5; possible D gene TRBD1, 5 bases. Trimming removed 4 bases at V and 2 bases at J, with 14 bases between. Germline V gene sequence: CDR1 LGHDT, CDR2 YNNKEL (reference sequence). The CDR3 contains 15 residues. CDR3 bases: TGTGCCAGCAGCCGCCGACAGCTTAGACAAGAGACCCAGTACTTC. Its protein is CASSRRQLRQETQYF.

The V and J genes are TRBV15 and TRBJ1-2; 8 nucleotides align to TRBD1. V lost 3 bases to trimming and J lost 8 bases; unmatched junction nucleotides: 8. The CDR3 runs to 14 residues. Per the germline V gene, CDR1 is LNHNV and CDR2 is YYDKDF (reference sequence). CDR3 region: CATSSVASGGGYTF. The CDR3, as DNA: TGTGCCACCAGCAGTGTCGCTTCAGGGGGCGGCTACACCTTC. Variable domain in full (rest from reference TRBV15 and TRBJ1-2): DAMVIQNPRYQVTQFGKPVTLSCSQTLNHNVMYWYQQKSSQAPKLLFHYYDKDFNNEADTPDNFQSRRPNTSFCFLDIRSPGLGDTAMYLCATSSVASGGGYTFGSGTRLTVV.

This clonotype came up once. The rearrangement joins TRBV30 to TRBJ1-5; weak D call: TRBD1 (5 bases). The V gene's germline CDR1 is GTSNPN and CDR2 SVGIG (reference sequence). CDR3 size: 13 residues. The V end was cut by 2 bases, the J end by 6 bases, with 11 bases between. CDR3 in amino acids: CAWSRVGVQPQHF. CDR3 DNA: TGTGCCTGGAGTCGGGTAGGGGTTCAGCCCCAGCATTTT.

This chain links TRBV9 with TRBJ2-1, with D hard to call. This CDR3 is built from 13 residues. V shed 4 bases and J shed 8 bases, with 13 bases lying between them. Per the germline V gene, CDR1 is SGDLS and CDR2 is YYNGEE. The CDR3: CASSYGWRDEQFF. CDR3 bases: TGTGCCAGCAGCTACGGTTGGAGAGATGAGCAGTTCTTC.

This sequence joins TRBV20-1 and TRBJ2-1; 10 bases agree with TRBD2. CDR3 length equals 14 residues. After removal of 2 bases from V and 7 bases from J, the junction contained 5 bases not matched to a gene. Per the germline V gene, CDR1 is DFQATT and CDR2 is SNEGSKA (reference sequence). The CDR3 loop reads CSARLAGVRNEQFF. CDR3 DNA sequence: TGCAGTGCTAGACTAGCGGGAGTAAGAAATGAGCAGTTCTTC.

The chain combines TRBV9 with TRBJ1-4; no clear D gene. CDR3 size: 13 residues. V dropped 4 bases and J dropped 10 bases, with 14 bases sitting between them. Germline V gene sequence: CDR1 SGDLS, CDR2 YYNGEE. CDR3 sequence: CASSPVGAGKLFF. The CDR3 DNA follows: TGTGCCAGCAGCCCCGTGGGCGCGGGAAAACTGTTTTTT. Using reference TRBV9 and TRBJ1-4 for the parts outside the CDR3, the full variable domain is DSGVTQTPKHLITATGQRVTLRCSPRSGDLSVYWYQQSLDQGLQFLIQYYNGEERAKGNILERFSAQQFPDLHSELNLSSLELGDSALYFCASSPVGAGKLFFGSGTQLSVL.

The rearrangement links TRBV12-3 or TRBV12-4 to TRBJ1-5, with D tentatively TRBD1 (5 bases). The CDR3 has 16 residues. V lost 1 base and J 1 base, leaving 11 bases between the germline ends. The chain's CDR3 is CASSLGSRASNQPQHF. For the CDR3, the DNA is TGTGCCAGCAGTTTAGGTAGCAGGGCAAGCAATCAGCCCCAGCATTTT.

The chain combines TRBV20-1 with TRBJ1-1; 11 nucleotides match TRBD1. The CDR3 is 14 amino acids. Germline CDR1 DFQATT, CDR2 SNEGSKA (reference sequence). Trimming cost V 3 bases and J 6 bases; bases outside gene matches: 6. CDR3 coding DNA: TGCAGTGCTAGCTCCGGGACAGGGGGAGCTGAAGCTTTCTTT. Its protein is CSASSGTGGAEAFF.

The rearrangement uses TRBV6-5 and TRBJ1-2; perhaps TRBD1 as D (5 bases). Trimming left V 8 bases short and J 0 bases short, with 13 bases between. CDR3 length: 14 amino acids. Germline lookup yields CDR1 MNHEY and CDR2 SVGAGI. In DNA, the CDR3 is TGTGCCAGCTCCCGGGACCCAGCTAACTATGGCTACACCTTC. Protein product: CASSRDPANYGYTF.

The chain is built from TRBV18 and TRBJ1-1; D not certain. Trimming removed 1 base from V and 2 bases from J, with 8 bases in between. Germline lookup yields CDR1 KGHSH and CDR2 LQKENI. The CDR3 runs to 14 residues. The CDR3 protein is CASSPRVDNTEAFF. The CDR3 DNA follows: TGTGCCAGCTCACCACGAGTCGATAACACTGAAGCTTTCTTT.

V usage is TRBV6-6 and J usage is TRBJ1-1, with TRBD1 as a possible D gene (5 bases). Germline CDR1 MNHNY, CDR2 SVGAGI (reference sequence). CDR3 length: 13 amino acids. Trimming pared 4 bases from V and 0 bases from J, leaving 6 bases between. CDR3 coding DNA: TGTGCCAGCAGTTTGACAGTGAACACTGAAGCTTTCTTT. This gives the protein CASSLTVNTEAFF.

The rearrangement links TRBV29-1 to TRBJ2-1; TRBD2 matches 10 bases. This CDR3 contains 16 residues. Germline V CDR1 and CDR2: SQVTM, ANQGSEA. Trimming took 4 bases from V and 4 from J; bases not matched to a gene: 10. The CDR3 DNA reads TGCAGCGTTGCCCTAAGACTAGCGGGCCCATACAATGAGCAGTTCTTC. This encodes CSVALRLAGPYNEQFF.

The gene calls are TRBV29-1 and TRBJ2-2; D not resolved. From germline, CDR1 is SQVTM and CDR2 ANQGSEA. The CDR3 sequence is 14 residues long. Trimming took 3 bases from V and 5 from J, leaving 13 bases between them. For the CDR3, the DNA is TGCAGCGTTGACTCCCAGACCAGAACCGGGGAGCTGTTTTTT. Its protein product is CSVDSQTRTGELFF.

The J gene is TRBJ2-2, the V gene TRBV7-3; D is unresolved. This CDR3 is 13 amino acids long. From germline, CDR1 is SGHTA and CDR2 FQGTGA. The ends were cut back, 6 bases at V and 4 bases at J, with 9 bases in the middle. Here the CDR3 DNA reads TGTGCCAGCAGAATGGGTTCCACCGGGGAGCTGTTTTTT. This encodes CASRMGSTGELFF.

The V and J genes are TRBV2 and TRBJ2-2; tentative D call: TRBD2 (6 bases). The CDR3 spans 14 residues. Trimming stripped 7 bases from V and 3 bases from J, with 12 bases between. In germline, CDR1 is SNHLY, CDR2 FYNNEI. CDR3 sequence reads: CASNRGGDTGELFF. The CDR3 nucleotides are TGTGCCAGCAATCGGGGCGGGGACACCGGGGAGCTGTTTTTT.

The chain has TRBV4-3 and TRBJ1-3; D gene unclear. Germline lookup yields CDR1 LGHNA and CDR2 YSLEER. CDR3 length: 15 amino acids. V was cut by 0 bases and J by 0 bases, with 6 bases left in between. The CDR3 DNA sequence: TGCGCCAGCAGCCAAGAATCCCTCTCTGGAAACACCATATATTTT. Protein: CASSQESLSGNTIYF.